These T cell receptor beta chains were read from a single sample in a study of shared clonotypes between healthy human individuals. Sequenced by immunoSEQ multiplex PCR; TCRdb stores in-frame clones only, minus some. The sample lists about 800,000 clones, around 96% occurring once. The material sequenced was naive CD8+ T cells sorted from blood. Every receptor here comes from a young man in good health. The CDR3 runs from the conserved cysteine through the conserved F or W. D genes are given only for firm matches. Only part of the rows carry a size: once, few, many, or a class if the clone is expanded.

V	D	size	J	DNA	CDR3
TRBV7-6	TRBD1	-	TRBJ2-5	TGTGCCAGCAGCTTAACAGGGGCGTTTGAGACCCAGTACTTC	CASSLTGAFETQYF
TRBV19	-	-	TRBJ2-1	TGTGCCAGTAGGGTTGGCGGTAGCTCCTACAATGAGCAGTTCTTC	CASRVGGSSYNEQFF
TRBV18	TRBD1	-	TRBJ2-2	TGTGCCAGCTCACTTGACAGGGAAAGAGTCGGGGAGCTGTTTTTT	CASSLDRERVGELFF
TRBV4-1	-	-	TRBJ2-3	TGCGCCAGCAGCCTCACCGGGCTTCTCACAGATACGCAGTATTTT	CASSLTGLLTDTQYF
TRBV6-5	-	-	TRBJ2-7	TGTGCCAGCAGTTACTCGAAGTCCGGCTACGAGCAGTACTTC	CASSYSKSGYEQYF
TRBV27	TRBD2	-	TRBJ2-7	TGTGCCAGCAGTTTGTCTAGCGGGTACGAGCAGTACTTC	CASSLSSGYEQYF
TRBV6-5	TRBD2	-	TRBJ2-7	TGTGCCAGCAGTTATTCACTAGCGGACGAGCAGTACTTC	CASSYSLADEQYF
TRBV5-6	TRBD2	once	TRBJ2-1	TGTGCCAGCAGCAGGACTAGCGGAGAGCAGTTCTTC	CASSRTSGEQFF
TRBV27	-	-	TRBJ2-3	TGTGCCAGCAGTTTATCGATAGGCCCCGTCCCAGATACGCAGTATTTT	CASSLSIGPVPDTQYF
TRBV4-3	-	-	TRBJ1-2	TGCGCCAGCAGCCAAGATGGGGACCTATCCCCCGAACCCAATGGCTACACCTTC	CASSQDGDLSPEPNGYTF
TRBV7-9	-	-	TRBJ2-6	TGTGCCAGCAGCTTAGCGGGAGGAGGTGGGGCCAACGTCCTGACTTTC	CASSLAGGGGANVLTF
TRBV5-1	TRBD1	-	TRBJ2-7	TGCGCCAGCCATGACAGGGGGAGGTACGAGCAGTACTTC	CASHDRGRYEQYF
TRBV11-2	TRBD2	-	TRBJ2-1	TGTGCCAGCAGCTTAAGGGCGGGAGGGGAGAATGAGCAGTTCTTC	CASSLRAGGENEQFF
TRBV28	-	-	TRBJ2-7	TGTGCCAGCAGTTTGGGGGAGGCCTACGAGCAGTACTTC	CASSLGEAYEQYF
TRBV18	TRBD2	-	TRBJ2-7	TGTGCCAGCTCACCACGCGGGGGCTCCTACGAGCAGTACTTC	CASSPRGGSYEQYF
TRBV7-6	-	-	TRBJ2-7	TGTGCCAGCAGCTTAGCAGAGGGGATGACCTACGAGCAGTACTTC	CASSLAEGMTYEQYF
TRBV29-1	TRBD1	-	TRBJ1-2	TGCAGCGTTGACAGGGGGGCCCAGTCCTACGCTAACTATGGCTACACCTTC	CSVDRGAQSYANYGYTF
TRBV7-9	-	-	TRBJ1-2	TGTGCCAGCAGCTTAGTCTCCGAGCACGCTAACTATGGCTACACCTTC	CASSLVSEHANYGYTF
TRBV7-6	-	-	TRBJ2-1	TGTGCCAGCAGCTTAGGGTCCATAGGGAATGAGCAGTTCTTC	CASSLGSIGNEQFF
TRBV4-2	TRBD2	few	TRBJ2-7	TGTGCCAGCAGCTCGGGACTAACCTTGTACGAGCAGTACTTC	CASSSGLTLYEQYF
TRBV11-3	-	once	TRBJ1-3	TGTGCCAGCAGCTTAATGGGGGCTGGAAACACCATATATTTT	CASSLMGAGNTIYF
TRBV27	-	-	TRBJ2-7	TGTGCCAGCAGTACGACAGGCCCTTCCTACGAGCAGTACTTC	CASSTTGPSYEQYF
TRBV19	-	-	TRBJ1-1	TGTGCCAGTAGTATCTCCGCTTCGGAGTTGGGTGAAGCTTTCTTT	CASSISASELGEAFF
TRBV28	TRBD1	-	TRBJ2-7	TGTGCCAGCAGTTCGATCCGACAGGGAACCTACGAGCAGTACTTC	CASSSIRQGTYEQYF
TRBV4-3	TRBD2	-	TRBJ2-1	TGCGCCAGCAGCCAATCAGGGGGACTAGCCGAGGGATTGAATGAGCAGTTCTTC	CASSQSGGLAEGLNEQFF
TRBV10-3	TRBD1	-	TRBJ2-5	TGTGCCATCAGTGAGTCGGGACAGGTGGAAGAGACCCAGTACTTC	CAISESGQVEETQYF
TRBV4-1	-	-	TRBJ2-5	TGCGCCAGCAGCCAGCGGACAGTGGAGACCCAGTACTTC	CASSQRTVETQYF
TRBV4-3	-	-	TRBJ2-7	TGCGCCAGCAGCCAAGGAACACGTACCTACGAGCAGTACTTC	CASSQGTRTYEQYF
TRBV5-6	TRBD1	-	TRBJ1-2	TGTGCCAGCAGCTTAGGACAGGGGGGCTACACCTTC	CASSLGQGGYTF
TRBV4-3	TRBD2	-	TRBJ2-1	TGCGCCAGCAGCCAAAAACCCCCCCCGACTAGCGGGATTAACAATGAGCAGTTCTTC	CASSQKPPPTSGINNEQFF
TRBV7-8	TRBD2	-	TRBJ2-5	TGTGCCAGCAGCCAGGGAGGGAGGGCACGCCTCTTTCAAGAGACCCAGTACTTC	CASSQGGRARLFQETQYF
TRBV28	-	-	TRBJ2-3	TGTGCCAGCAGTTTTTCTAGCGCTAGCACAGATACGCAGTATTTT	CASSFSSASTDTQYF
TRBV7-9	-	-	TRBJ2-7	TGTGCCAGCAGCGCGACTATAAGCTCCTACGAGCAGTACTTC	CASSATISSYEQYF
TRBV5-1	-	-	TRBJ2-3	TGCGCCAGCAGCTTGGAGGTTGTTATTCGGGGAGATACGCAGTATTTT	CASSLEVVIRGDTQYF
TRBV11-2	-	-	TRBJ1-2	TGTGCCAGTTGCTGGGGTCCGAGGGACTATGGCTACACCTTC	CASCWGPRDYGYTF
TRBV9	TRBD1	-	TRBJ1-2	TGTGCCAGCAGCGTCCTAACCGGGACAGCGATTTCCTATGGCTACACCTTC	CASSVLTGTAISYGYTF
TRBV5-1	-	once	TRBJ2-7	TGCGCCAGCAGCCAGTCCCGGGACATACTTTCCTACGAGCAGTACTTC	CASSQSRDILSYEQYF
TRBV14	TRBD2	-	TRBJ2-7	TGTGCCAGCAGCCCACGGCTAGCGGGAGTAATAGCGTACGAGCAGTACTTC	CASSPRLAGVIAYEQYF
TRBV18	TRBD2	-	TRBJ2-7	TGTGCCAGCTCAAGCACTAGCGGTTCGTTCGAGCAGTACTTC	CASSSTSGSFEQYF
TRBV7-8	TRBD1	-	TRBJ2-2	TGTGCCAGCAGCTTAGAATCCTGGGACAGGGCCGGGGAGCTGTTTTTT	CASSLESWDRAGELFF
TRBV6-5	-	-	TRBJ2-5	TGTGCCAGCAGTTACTCGAGTCGCAGCGAGACCCAGTACTTC	CASSYSSRSETQYF
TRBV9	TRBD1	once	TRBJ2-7	TGTGCCAGCAGCCTCCCGGGACAGGGGAACGACGAGCAGTACTTC	CASSLPGQGNDEQYF
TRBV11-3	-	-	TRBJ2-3	TGTGCCAGCAGCTTAGAGTCGGATACGCAGTATTTT	CASSLESDTQYF
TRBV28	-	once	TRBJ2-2	TGTGCCAGCAGTCCCTTAGGAGGGGGCGGGGAGCTGTTTTTT	CASSPLGGGGELFF
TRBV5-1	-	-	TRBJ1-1	TGCGCCAGCAGCTCCTTCGTCCTCACGTTCTTCAGGGCGGATGCAACTGAAGCTTTCTTT	CASSSFVLTFFRADATEAFF
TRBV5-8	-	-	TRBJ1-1	TGTGCCAGCAGCTTGGCCCCTGGCAGACAGAACACTGAAGCTTTCTTT	CASSLAPGRQNTEAFF
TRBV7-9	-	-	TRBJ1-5	TGTGCCAGCAGCTTAGCAGGGGAATTTAGCAATCAGCCCCAGCATTTT	CASSLAGEFSNQPQHF
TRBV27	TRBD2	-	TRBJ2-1	TGTGCCAGCGGACTTATAGCGGGGCTTCGTTTCTTC	CASGLIAGLRFF